This T cell receptor (beta chain) was sequenced for a study of lymphopenia after photon versus proton radiotherapy. The repertoire was sequenced with immunoSEQ multiplex PCR; TCRdb's copy has only in-frame clones and lacks some. The data show 55,000 to 70,000 clones, roughly 86% seen once. Germline CDR1 SEHNR, CDR2 FQNEAQ (reference sequence). The CDR3 covers 12 residues. V lost 5 bases and J lost 1, with 5 bases in between. Only a few counts were recorded for this clone. Other DNA variants within this sample encode the same CDR3. The specimen was peripheral blood, collected from a patient treated with photon-based radiotherapy. This chain links TRBV7-9 with TRBJ1-1, with no clear D. This TCR derives from a man between 40 and 49 years old with gastric cancer. The CDR3 protein is CASSRKNTEAFF. The CDR3 DNA is TGTGCCAGCAGCCGTAAGAACACTGAAGCTTTCTTT.